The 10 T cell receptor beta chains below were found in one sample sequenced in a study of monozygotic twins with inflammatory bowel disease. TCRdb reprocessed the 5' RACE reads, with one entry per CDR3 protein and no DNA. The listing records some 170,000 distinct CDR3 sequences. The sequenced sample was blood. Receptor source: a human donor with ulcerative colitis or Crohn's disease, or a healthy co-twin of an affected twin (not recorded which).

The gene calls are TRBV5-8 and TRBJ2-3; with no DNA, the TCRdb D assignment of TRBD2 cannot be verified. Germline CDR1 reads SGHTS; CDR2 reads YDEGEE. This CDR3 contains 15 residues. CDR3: CASSLSGGSPDTQYF.

CDR3 amino acids: CATRAEPQPGQGYGYTF. V gene TRBV5-1 combines with J gene TRBJ1-2; TCRdb picks TRBD1, but there is no DNA to check that call. The CDR3 contains 17 residues. The germline V gene encodes CDR1 SGHRS and CDR2 YFSETQ.

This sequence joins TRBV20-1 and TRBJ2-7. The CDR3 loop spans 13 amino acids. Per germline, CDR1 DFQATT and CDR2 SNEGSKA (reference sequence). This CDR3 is CSARGWGSYEQYF.

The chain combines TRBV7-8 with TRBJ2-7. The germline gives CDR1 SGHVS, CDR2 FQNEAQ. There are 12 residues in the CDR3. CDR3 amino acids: CASSLEVHEQYF.

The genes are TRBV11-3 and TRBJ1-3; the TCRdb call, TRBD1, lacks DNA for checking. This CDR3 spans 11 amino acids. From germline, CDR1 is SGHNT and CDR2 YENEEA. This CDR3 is CASSLEGTLIF.

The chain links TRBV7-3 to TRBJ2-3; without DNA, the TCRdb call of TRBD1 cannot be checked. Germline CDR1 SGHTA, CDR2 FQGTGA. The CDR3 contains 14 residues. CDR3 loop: CASSVGGAADTQYF.

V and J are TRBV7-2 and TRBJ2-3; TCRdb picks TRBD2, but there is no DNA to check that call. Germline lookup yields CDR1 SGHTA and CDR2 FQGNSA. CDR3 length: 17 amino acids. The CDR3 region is CASSFRIAGGLTDTQYF.

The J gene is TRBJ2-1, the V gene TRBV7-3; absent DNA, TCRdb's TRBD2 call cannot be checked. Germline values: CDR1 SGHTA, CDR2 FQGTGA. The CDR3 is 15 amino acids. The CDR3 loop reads CASSPGLAGVDEQFF.

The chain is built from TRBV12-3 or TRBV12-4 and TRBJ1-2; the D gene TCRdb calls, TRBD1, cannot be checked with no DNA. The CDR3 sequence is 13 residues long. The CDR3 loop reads CASSLSYRDGYTF.

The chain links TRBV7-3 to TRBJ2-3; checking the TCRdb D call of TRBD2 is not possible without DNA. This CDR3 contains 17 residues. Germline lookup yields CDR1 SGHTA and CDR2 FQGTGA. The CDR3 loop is CASSQEGGGGAQDTQYF.